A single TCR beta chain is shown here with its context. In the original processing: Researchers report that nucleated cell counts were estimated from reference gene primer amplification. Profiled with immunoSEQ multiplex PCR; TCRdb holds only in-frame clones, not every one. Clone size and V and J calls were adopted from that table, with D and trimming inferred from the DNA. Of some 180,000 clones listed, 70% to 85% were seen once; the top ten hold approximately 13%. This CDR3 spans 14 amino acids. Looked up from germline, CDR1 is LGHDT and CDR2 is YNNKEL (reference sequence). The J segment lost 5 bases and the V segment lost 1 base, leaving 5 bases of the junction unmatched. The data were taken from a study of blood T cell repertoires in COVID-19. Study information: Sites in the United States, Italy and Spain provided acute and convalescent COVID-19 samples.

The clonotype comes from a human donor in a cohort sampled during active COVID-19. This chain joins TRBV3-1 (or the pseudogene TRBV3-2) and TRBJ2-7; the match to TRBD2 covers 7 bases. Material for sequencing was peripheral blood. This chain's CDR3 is CASSQVGGGNEQYF. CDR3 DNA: TGTGCCAGCAGCCAAGTGGGCGGGGGAAACGAGCAGTACTTC.